A selection of T cell receptor beta chains follows, all from one sample in a study of regulatory T cells. Generated by immunoSEQ multiplex PCR, the TCRdb table keeps only in-frame clones and is missing some. Of 20,000 to 25,000 clones in the sample, over 85% are singletons; the top ten hold 3.5%. Input material: CD8+ T cells sorted from blood. The receptors shown here come from a child aged 2 to 10 with CD3G deficiency. The CDR3 runs from the conserved cysteine through the conserved F or W. Fields, in order: D gene, V gene, J gene, clone size, CDR3 protein, CDR3 DNA. A D gene is named only where the DNA matches it firmly. Some rows mark clone size as missing; the rest say once, few, many or name a class of expanded clone.

>-|TRBV19|TRBJ1-2|-
CASSRTAQPYGYTF
TGTGCCAGTAGTAGGACAGCGCAACCCTATGGCTACACCTTC
>-|TRBV30|TRBJ2-3|-
CAWSVGTVSTDTQYF
TGTGCCTGGAGTGTCGGGACCGTGAGCACAGATACGCAGTATTTT
>-|TRBV6-1|TRBJ2-6|-
CASSEGSGANVLTF
TGTGCCAGCAGTGAAGGCTCTGGGGCCAACGTCCTGACTTTC
>TRBD2|TRBV19|TRBJ2-1|-
CASSPTSGILDEQFF
TGTGCCAGTAGTCCAACTAGCGGGATCCTCGATGAGCAGTTCTTC
>TRBD1|TRBV7-9|TRBJ2-2|-
CASSTTTGGPGELFF
TGTGCCAGCAGCACGACCACAGGGGGCCCCGGGGAGCTGTTTTTT
>-|TRBV28|TRBJ1-4|-
CASSPSEPNGNEKLFF
TGTGCCAGCAGTCCCTCGGAGCCGAACGGGAATGAAAAACTGTTTTTT
>-|TRBV28|TRBJ1-6|-
CASSPGWRENSPLHF
TGTGCCAGCAGCCCTGGATGGAGAGAGAATTCACCCCTCCACTTT
>-|TRBV7-6|TRBJ2-4|-
CASSLGPANIQYF
TGTGCCAGCAGCTTAGGCCCGGCTAACATTCAGTACTTC
>-|TRBV5-1|TRBJ2-1|-
CASSLGDPTGRNEQFF
TGCGCCAGCAGCTTGGGGGATCCTACTGGGAGGAATGAGCAGTTCTTC
>TRBD1|TRBV6-1|TRBJ1-2|-
CASRSLDRVEGGYTF
TGTGCCAGCAGGTCATTGGACAGGGTGGAAGGGGGCTACACCTTC
>-|TRBV28|TRBJ1-1|-
CASSFGSISEAFF
TGTGCCAGCAGTTTTGGCTCTATTTCTGAAGCTTTCTTT
>-|TRBV5-6|TRBJ1-6|-
CASSLVSWEPNSPLHF
TGTGCCAGCAGCTTGGTCTCCTGGGAGCCTAATTCACCCCTCCACTTT
>-|TRBV19|TRBJ2-1|-
CASSMGQGHNEQFF
TGTGCCAGTAGTATGGGGCAGGGCCACAATGAGCAGTTCTTC
>-|TRBV28|TRBJ2-1|-
CASSRTVSYNEQFF
TGTGCCAGCAGTCGGACGGTTTCCTACAATGAGCAGTTCTTC
>-|TRBV28|TRBJ1-1|-
CASSSPGLRETEAFF
TGTGCCAGCAGTTCCCCGGGTCTCAGGGAAACTGAAGCTTTCTTT
>-|TRBV28|TRBJ2-7|-
CASSLRGFRDEQYF
TGTGCCAGCAGTTTAAGGGGTTTTAGGGACGAGCAGTACTTC
>-|TRBV28|TRBJ2-7|-
CASSLPGRTGSYEQYF
TGTGCCAGCAGTTTGCCGGGTCGGACGGGCTCCTACGAGCAGTACTTC
>-|TRBV11-2|TRBJ2-7|few
CASSLPSARYEQYF
TGTGCCAGCAGCTTACCTAGCGCCCGCTACGAGCAGTACTTC
>-|TRBV28|TRBJ2-7|-
CASSPGVGSPFYEQYF
TGTGCCAGCAGCCCCGGGGTCGGGTCCCCATTCTACGAGCAGTACTTC
>-|TRBV28|TRBJ1-2|-
CASSPRGANYGYTF
TGTGCCAGCAGCCCCCGAGGGGCAAACTATGGCTACACCTTC
>-|TRBV19|TRBJ1-1|once
CASSITEGPRAEAFF
TGTGCCAGTAGTATAACGGAAGGGCCCAGAGCTGAAGCTTTCTTT
>TRBD1|TRBV19|TRBJ2-1|-
CASSEAGGDDEQFF
TGTGCCAGTAGTGAGGCAGGGGGCGACGATGAGCAGTTCTTC
>TRBD1|TRBV28|TRBJ1-4|-
CASSSQTGAFATNEKLFF
TGTGCCAGCAGTTCCCAAACAGGGGCCTTTGCAACTAATGAAAAACTGTTTTTT
>-|TRBV6-1|TRBJ2-6|-
CASSEASFSGANVLTF
TGTGCCAGCAGTGAAGCGAGTTTCTCTGGGGCCAACGTCCTGACTTTC
>TRBD1|TRBV19|TRBJ2-1|-
CASSIGGQGFNEQFF
TGTGCCAGTAGTATAGGGGGACAGGGTTTCAATGAGCAGTTCTTC
>TRBD1|TRBV5-8|TRBJ1-3|-
CASSLGRGTPSGNTIYF
TGTGCCAGCAGCTTGGGCAGGGGGACTCCTTCTGGAAACACCATATATTTT
>TRBD1|TRBV30|TRBJ1-2|-
CAWIEPGTGGVGREGYGYTF
TGTGCCTGGATCGAACCCGGGACAGGGGGCGTAGGTAGGGAGGGCTATGGCTACACCTTC
>-|TRBV13|TRBJ2-1|-
CASSLSAGGEQFF
TGTGCCAGCAGCTTATCCGCGGGTGGTGAGCAGTTCTTC
>-|TRBV28|TRBJ2-7|-
CASSLRQATYEQYF
TGTGCCAGCAGTTTACGACAGGCAACCTACGAGCAGTACTTC
>TRBD1|TRBV19|TRBJ2-7|-
CASSRTGSSYEQYF
TGTGCCAGTAGCAGGACAGGGAGTTCCTACGAGCAGTACTTC
>TRBD1|TRBV28|TRBJ2-5|once
CASSAGQVQETQYF
TGTGCCAGCAGTGCTGGACAGGTCCAAGAGACCCAGTACTTC
>-|TRBV28|TRBJ2-7|-
CASSLGGQPSYEQYF
TGTGCCAGCAGTTTGGGGGGGCAACCCTCCTACGAGCAGTACTTC
>-|TRBV12-5|TRBJ2-1|-
CASGFPLVF
TGTGCTAGTGGTTTCCCCCTGGTCTTC
>TRBD2|TRBV10-3|TRBJ2-7|once
CATRTSGRLLEVSEQYF
TGTGCCACCCGGACTAGCGGGAGGCTTTTAGAGGTGTCCGAGCAGTACTTC
>-|TRBV28|TRBJ1-1|-
CASSPTGTNTEAFF
TGTGCCAGCAGTCCCACAGGGACCAACACTGAAGCTTTCTTT
>TRBD1|TRBV28|TRBJ1-1|-
CASSRLQGVGTEAFF
TGTGCCAGCAGTCGATTACAGGGGGTGGGTACTGAAGCTTTCTTT
>TRBD1|TRBV5-1|TRBJ2-7|-
CASSYGTGPYEQYF
TGCGCCAGCAGCTACGGGACAGGACCTTACGAGCAGTACTTC
>TRBD1|TRBV6-6|TRBJ2-7|-
CASSGGQGTEQYF
TGTGCCAGCAGTGGGGGACAGGGGACCGAGCAGTACTTC
>-|TRBV28|TRBJ1-5|-
CASSPGAGRRQPQHF
TGTGCCAGCAGTCCAGGGGCGGGGAGACGTCAGCCCCAGCATTTT
>-|TRBV7-8|TRBJ2-1|-
CASSLVARIRGNEQFF
TGTGCCAGCAGCTTAGTGGCTCGCATCCGGGGGAATGAGCAGTTCTTC
>-|TRBV6-1|TRBJ2-7|-
CASSEIERGYEQYF
TGTGCCAGCAGTGAAATCGAAAGGGGCTACGAGCAGTACTTC
>-|TRBV6-1|TRBJ1-5|-
CASSGDLYNQPQHF
TGTGCCAGCAGTGGGGACCTATACAATCAGCCCCAGCATTTT
>TRBD2|TRBV28|TRBJ2-3|-
CASSLSSGADTQYF
TGTGCCAGCAGTTTATCTAGCGGTGCGGATACGCAGTATTTT
>-|TRBV10-3|TRBJ2-1|-
CAISESAWEAEQFF
TGTGCCATCAGTGAGTCGGCGTGGGAGGCTGAGCAGTTCTTC
>TRBD1|TRBV28|TRBJ2-7|-
CASTTGTGARSYEQYF
TGTGCCAGCACTACCGGGACAGGGGCGAGGTCCTACGAGCAGTACTTC
>-|TRBV27|TRBJ2-1|-
CASSLSAYNEQFF
TGTGCCAGCAGTTTATCCGCCTACAATGAGCAGTTCTTC
>TRBD2|TRBV28|TRBJ2-7|-
CATRPAGGTYEQYF
TGTGCCACCCGCCCAGCGGGAGGTACCTACGAGCAGTACTTC
>-|TRBV21-1|TRBJ1-5|-
CASSPKGPYNQPQHF
TGTGCCAGCAGTCCTAAAGGCCCTTACAATCAGCCCCAGCATTTT
>-|TRBV28|TRBJ2-7|-
CASSPQGLEQYF
TGTGCCAGCAGTCCCCAGGGGCTTGAGCAGTACTTC
>-|TRBV28|TRBJ2-7|-
CASSVANTYEQYF
TGTGCCAGCAGTGTAGCGAACACCTACGAGCAGTACTTC
>-|TRBV6-1|TRBJ1-1|-
CASSDVYGTEAFF
TGTGCCAGCAGTGATGTGTATGGCACTGAAGCTTTCTTT
>-|TRBV5-1|TRBJ2-7|-
CASSPVGAADEQYF
TGCGCCAGCAGCCCCGTGGGGGCCGCGGACGAGCAGTACTTC
>TRBD2|TRBV28|TRBJ2-2|-
CASSPRTSETLNTGELFF
TGTGCCAGCAGTCCACGGACTAGCGAGACTCTGAACACCGGGGAGCTGTTTTTT
>-|TRBV28|TRBJ2-3|-
CASSSPMSTDTQYF
TGTGCCAGCAGTTCTCCAATGTCGACAGATACGCAGTATTTT
>-|TRBV11-2|TRBJ2-1|-
CASSFLGGEQFF
TGTGCCAGCAGCTTTTTAGGGGGAGAGCAGTTCTTC
>-|TRBV28|TRBJ1-1|-
CASSLEGVMNTEAFF
TGTGCCAGCAGTTTAGAGGGGGTAATGAACACTGAAGCTTTCTTT
>TRBD2|TRBV19|TRBJ2-1|-
CASSIGAGLSNEQFF
TGTGCCAGTAGTATAGGAGCGGGATTGAGCAATGAGCAGTTCTTC
>-|TRBV7-4|TRBJ1-1|once
CASSPGGPDTEAFF
TGTGCCAGCAGCCCCGGGGGCCCGGACACTGAAGCTTTCTTT
>-|TRBV28|TRBJ2-1|-
CASSLRGPYNEQFF
TGTGCCAGCAGTTTGCGGGGGCCCTACAATGAGCAGTTCTTC